Presented here are 32 T cell receptor beta chains from one specimen sequenced in a study of OX40 agonist ivuxolimab in advanced cancers. Here immunoSEQ multiplex PCR was the method, and the copy in TCRdb shows in-frame clones only, minus some. The data hold approximately 38,000 clones, with about 90% observed a single time. The sample in question was CD4+ or CD8+ T cells sorted from blood, obtained in a trial of the OX40 agonist ivuxolimab. Receptors were obtained from an adult with an advanced solid tumor such as melanoma, head and neck, liver or kidney cancer.

The V call is TRBV2, the J call TRBJ2-5; no firm D call. The CDR3 covers 11 residues. The germline CDR1 and CDR2 sequences are SNHLY and FYNNEI. Trimming removed 3 bases at V and 7 bases at J, with 6 bases between. CDR3 nucleotide sequence: TGTGCCAGCAGTGAGGGAAGGACCCAGTACTTC. Protein sequence: CASSEGRTQYF.

V gene TRBV4-1 combines with J gene TRBJ2-6; D is uncertain. The CDR3 runs 13 residues. CDR1 MGHRA and CDR2 YSYEKL come from the germline V gene. The V end lost 4 bases, the J end lost 3 bases, and 4 bases lay between the germline ends. CDR3 loop: CASSPLGANVLTF. The CDR3 nucleotides read TGCGCCAGCAGCCCCCTTGGGGCCAACGTCCTGACTTTC.

This rearrangement joins TRBV28 to TRBJ1-3; no clear D gene. This CDR3 is 12 amino acids long. CDR1 is MDHEN, CDR2 SYDVKM, per germline. V was pared by 10 bases and J by 7 bases, with 14 bases between. CDR3: CATRDSPNTIYF. CDR3 nucleotides: TGTGCCACTCGAGATTCCCCGAACACCATATATTTT.

The rearrangement uses TRBV6-5 and TRBJ1-2, with D unclear. The CDR3 contains 13 residues. The germline V and J ends were trimmed by 4 bases and 4 bases, with 10 bases remaining between them. Germline lookup yields CDR1 MNHEY and CDR2 SVGAGI. CDR3 residues: CASSFTESYGYTF. CDR3 nucleotide sequence: TGTGCCAGCAGTTTTACAGAGTCCTATGGCTACACCTTC.

The rearrangement joins TRBV7-3 to TRBJ2-3, with TRBD2 identical over 12 bases. From germline, CDR1 is SGHTA and CDR2 FQGTGA. The CDR3 consists of 19 residues. V shed 5 bases and J 3 bases; nucleotides not matched to a gene: 15. CDR3 residues: CASSPYPRLAGASTDTQYF. The CDR3 coding sequence is TGTGCCAGCAGCCCCTACCCCCGACTAGCGGGGGCGTCTACAGATACGCAGTATTTT.

This chain links TRBV20-1 with TRBJ1-2; D unclear. The CDR3 spans 8 residues. Germline V gives CDR1 DFQATT, CDR2 SNEGSKA (reference sequence). The CDR3 nucleotides are TGCAGGGCAGATGGCTACACCTTC. This gives the protein CRADGYTF.

The chain couples TRBV30 to TRBJ2-1; D remains ambiguous. The CDR3 consists of 13 residues. V shed 0 bases and J shed 6 bases, with 9 bases lying between them. Germline V gives CDR1 GTSNPN, CDR2 SVGIG (reference sequence). CDR3 coding DNA: TGTGCCTGGAGTGTGTTGACACTCAATGAGCAGTTCTTC. Translating it yields CAWSVLTLNEQFF.

To note about this clone: Other DNA sequences within the sample encode an identical CDR3. This chain connects TRBV13 to TRBJ2-7, with 7 bases that match TRBD2. Germline loops: CDR1 PRHDT, CDR2 FYEKMQ (reference sequence). The trim removed 5 bases at V and 6 bases at J, leaving 4 bases unmatched. CDR3 length equals 12 residues. For the CDR3, the DNA is TGTGCCAGCAGCCAAGCTAGCGGCGAGCAGTACGTC. As protein: CASSQASGEQYV.

The CDR3 region is CASSQGIGTAVGELFF. In nucleotides, the CDR3 is TGCGCCAGCAGCCAAGGAATAGGGACGGCGGTCGGGGAGCTGTTTTTT. J is TRBJ2-2 and V is TRBV4-3; perhaps D is TRBD1 or TRBD2 (5 bases each). V lost 1 base to trimming and J lost 7 bases, with 16 bases between them. The germline V gene encodes CDR1 LGHNA and CDR2 YSLEER. The CDR3 sequence is 16 residues long.

CDR3 sequence (DNA): TGTGCCAGTTGGTCTCTAGGGGACAGGGACACAGATACGCAGTATTTT. This gives the protein CASWSLGDRDTDTQYF. The chain links TRBV2 to TRBJ2-3; 9 nucleotides match TRBD1. V lost 9 bases, J lost 2 bases, and 12 bases stayed unmatched. CDR1 and CDR2 from the germline V gene are SNHLY and FYNNEI. This CDR3 is 16 amino acids long.

The chain uses TRBV28 and TRBJ2-5; 10 bases match TRBD1. The CDR3 runs 17 residues. With V trimmed by 4 bases and J by 5 bases, 13 bases remained unmatched. Germline CDR1 and CDR2: MDHEN and SYDVKM. CDR3 residues: CASSSPGQGSRGETQYF. CDR3 bases: TGTGCCAGCAGTTCCCCGGGACAGGGGTCGCGGGGTGAGACCCAGTACTTC.

The J gene is TRBJ1-2, the V gene TRBV30; a weak D match, TRBD1 (6 bases). The CDR3 totals 16 residues. Per the germline V gene, CDR1 is GTSNPN and CDR2 is SVGIG (reference sequence). V was clipped by 1 base and J by 4 bases, with 19 bases between them. Here the CDR3 reads CAWSGFPDSGAYGYTF. CDR3 nucleotide sequence: TGTGCCTGGAGTGGATTTCCGGACAGCGGGGCCTATGGCTACACCTTC.

This sequence joins TRBV25-1 and TRBJ1-2; D remains unclear. Per the germline V gene, CDR1 is MGHDK and CDR2 is SYGVNS. The V gene lost 4 bases and the J gene lost 7 bases, with 13 bases spanning the gap. This CDR3 contains 13 residues. In DNA, the CDR3 is TGTGCCAGCAGTGTAGGAGGACTCCGTGGCTACACCTTC. Translation gives CASSVGGLRGYTF.

The chain couples TRBV13 to TRBJ2-1; 12 nucleotides line up with TRBD1. With V trimmed by 4 bases and J by 4 bases, 5 bases remained unmatched. In germline, CDR1 is PRHDT, CDR2 FYEKMQ (reference sequence). The CDR3 is 16 amino acids. CDR3 DNA sequence: TGTGCCAGCAGCTCGGGGACAGGGGGCTTTTACAATGAGCAGTTCTTC. It translates to CASSSGTGGFYNEQFF.

V gene TRBV9 combines with J gene TRBJ2-5; D tentatively reads TRBD1 or TRBD2 (6 bases each). This CDR3 has 16 amino acids. The V gene's germline CDR1 is SGDLS and CDR2 YYNGEE. Trimming removed 4 bases from V and 4 bases from J, with 20 bases in between. The CDR3 here is CASSRRGTNSRETQYF. Written as DNA, the CDR3 is TGTGCCAGCAGCCGGAGGGGGACCAACTCGCGAGAGACCCAGTACTTC.

The CDR3 sequence: CASSQAAGGPTGELFF. The CDR3 nucleotides read TGTGCCAGCAGCCAAGCGGCGGGAGGGCCCACCGGGGAGCTGTTTTTT. The chain employs TRBV14 and TRBJ2-2; TRBD2 matches 9 bases. Germline V gene sequence: CDR1 SGHDN, CDR2 FVKESK. V was pared by 1 base and J by 4 bases, with 4 bases of the junction left unmatched. CDR3 length: 16 amino acids.

This chain connects TRBV19 to TRBJ1-5; D is uncertain. Trimming left V 4 bases short and J 6 bases short, with 31 bases between. Germline CDR1 is LNHDA and CDR2 is SQIVND (reference sequence). This CDR3 has 20 residues. The CDR3 reads CASSKYRKARVYGWSQPQHF. The CDR3 DNA is TGTGCCAGTAGTAAATATCGAAAGGCTAGGGTTTACGGCTGGAGTCAGCCCCAGCATTTT.

The table lists this clone with a count of one. V usage is TRBV10-3 and J usage is TRBJ2-1, with 7 bases lining up with TRBD2. From germline, CDR1 is ENHRY and CDR2 SYGVKD. With V trimmed by 10 bases and J by 9 bases, 21 bases remained unmatched. CDR3 length: 16 amino acids. The CDR3 here is CANAAAFAGVSGEQFF. The CDR3 region has the DNA TGTGCCAACGCTGCCGCATTTGCGGGAGTGTCTGGTGAGCAGTTCTTC.

The rearrangement uses TRBV30 and TRBJ2-7, with 10 bases matching TRBD2. This CDR3 is 15 amino acids long. CDR1 and CDR2 from the germline V gene are GTSNPN and SVGIG (reference sequence). V dropped 2 bases and J dropped 5; count of bases not matched to a gene: 9. The CDR3 loop reads CAWSTKGGLADEQYF. CDR3 bases: TGTGCCTGGAGTACCAAAGGAGGACTAGCGGACGAGCAGTACTTC.

This sequence joins TRBV7-9 and TRBJ2-7; the D gene is possibly TRBD2 (6 bases). Germline V lookup: CDR1 SEHNR, CDR2 FQNEAQ (reference sequence). V lost 4 bases and J lost 7, with 14 bases in between. CDR3 length equals 13 residues. Written as DNA, the CDR3 is TGTGCCAGCAGCTCCCGCGGGGCCGGGGAGCAGTACTTC. This encodes CASSSRGAGEQYF.

By proportion, this clone is medium-sized. This chain connects TRBV27 to TRBJ2-2, with D maybe TRBD2 (6 bases). Germline values: CDR1 MNHEY, CDR2 SMNVEV (reference sequence). The germline V and J ends were trimmed by 8 bases and 6 bases, with 13 bases remaining between them. The length of the CDR3 is 13 residues. For the CDR3, the DNA is TGTGCCAGCTATACCTCGGGGGCCGGGGAGCTGTTTTTT. Protein sequence: CASYTSGAGELFF.

The chain links TRBV29-1 to TRBJ1-1; D may be TRBD1 (5 bases). This CDR3 is 15 amino acids long. Trimming pared 3 bases from V and 5 bases from J, leaving 19 bases between. Germline V gene sequence: CDR1 SQVTM, CDR2 ANQGSEA. The CDR3 DNA is TGCAGCGTTGAGTCTTCCTGGGGGGTTGGGACTGAAGCTTTCTTT. Protein product: CSVESSWGVGTEAFF.

V and J are TRBV13 and TRBJ2-1; the match to TRBD2 covers 10 bases. Germline V CDR1 and CDR2: PRHDT, FYEKMQ (reference sequence). This CDR3 contains 15 residues. The trim removed 4 bases at V and 7 bases at J, leaving 7 bases unmatched. The CDR3 here is CASSYRASGSNEQFF. For the CDR3, the DNA is TGTGCCAGCAGCTACCGGGCTAGCGGGAGTAATGAGCAGTTCTTC.

In its sample, this clone was seen once. The chain is built from TRBV7-9 and TRBJ2-3; D is unresolved. Trimming left V 1 base short and J 4 bases short, with 12 bases between. The V gene's germline CDR1 is SEHNR and CDR2 FQNEAQ (reference sequence). CDR3 length equals 15 residues. The CDR3: CASSLDLPSPDTQYF. As DNA, the CDR3 is TGTGCCAGCAGCTTAGATCTCCCAAGTCCAGATACGCAGTATTTT.

The chain employs TRBV10-3 and TRBJ1-3; no firm D call. Looked up from germline, CDR1 is ENHRY and CDR2 is SYGVKD. The CDR3 is 16 amino acids. Deletions cut 0 bases from V and 0 bases from J, with 9 bases between. The CDR3 DNA is TGTGCCATCAGTGAGTCTAAGGCTCTCTCTGGAAACACCATATATTTT. It codes for CAISESKALSGNTIYF.

The chain joins TRBV11-2 to TRBJ2-7, with 9 bases matching TRBD1. The CDR3 is 15 residues long. V lost 6 bases and J lost 5; bases outside the gene matches: 11. Per the germline V gene, CDR1 is SGHAT and CDR2 is FQNNGV. The CDR3 bases are TGTGCCAGCAGGTCGCCTTGGACAGGGGATCACGAGCAGTACTTC. Its protein is CASRSPWTGDHEQYF.

Only a few counts were recorded for this clone. The V gene is TRBV28, the J gene TRBJ2-5; TRBD2 matches at 9 bases. CDR1 is MDHEN and CDR2 is SYDVKM in the germline V gene. The V segment lost 6 bases and the J segment 3 bases; nucleotides outside the gene matches: 5. The CDR3 is 14 amino acids. The CDR3 reads CASSFSGREETQYF. The CDR3 DNA is TGTGCCAGCAGCTTTAGCGGGAGAGAAGAGACCCAGTACTTC.

The V and J genes are TRBV28 and TRBJ2-3; D possibly corresponds to TRBD1 (5 bases). The V and J ends lost 11 bases and 3 bases respectively, with 18 bases between them. The CDR3 is 14 residues long. Germline V lookup: CDR1 MDHEN, CDR2 SYDVKM. The CDR3 region is CAAVASGATDTQYF. CDR3 nucleotide sequence: TGTGCCGCAGTGGCGTCTGGGGCTACAGATACGCAGTATTTT.

This chain links TRBV5-8 with TRBJ2-7, with D unclear. CDR3 size: 14 residues. The V end lost 1 base, the J end lost 2 bases, and 10 bases lay between the germline ends. CDR1 and CDR2 from the germline V gene are SGHTS and YDEGEE. The CDR3 here is CASSLTNSAYEQYV. DNA for the CDR3: TGTGCCAGCAGCTTGACGAACAGTGCCTACGAGCAGTACGTC.

The chain has TRBV11-2 and TRBJ1-1; D not resolved. Germline V gene data show CDR1 as SGHAT and CDR2 as FQNNGV. The CDR3 extends over 11 amino acids. Trimming removed 2 bases at V and 6 bases at J, with 4 bases between. In nucleotides, the CDR3 is TGTGCCAGCAGCTTACTGGCTGAAGCTTTCTTT. Amino acid sequence: CASSLLAEAFF.

In this sample, this clone turned up once. This chain joins TRBV19 and TRBJ2-1; unclear D gene. The V gene's germline CDR1 is LNHDA and CDR2 SQIVND (reference sequence). This CDR3 has 11 residues. Trimming took off 4 bases at V and 7 bases at J, with 5 bases between the two ends. The CDR3 bases are TGTGCCAGTAGTACCGGAAATGAGCAGTTCTTC. It codes for CASSTGNEQFF.

V is TRBV5-5 and J is TRBJ2-1; D not certain. The V end lost 1 base, the J end lost 10 bases, and 9 bases lay between the germline ends. Germline assignment: CDR1 SGHKS and CDR2 YYEKEE (reference sequence). There are 12 residues in the CDR3. CDR3 region: CASSLSLYEQFF. Here the CDR3 DNA reads TGTGCCAGCAGCTTGTCCCTCTACGAGCAGTTCTTC.